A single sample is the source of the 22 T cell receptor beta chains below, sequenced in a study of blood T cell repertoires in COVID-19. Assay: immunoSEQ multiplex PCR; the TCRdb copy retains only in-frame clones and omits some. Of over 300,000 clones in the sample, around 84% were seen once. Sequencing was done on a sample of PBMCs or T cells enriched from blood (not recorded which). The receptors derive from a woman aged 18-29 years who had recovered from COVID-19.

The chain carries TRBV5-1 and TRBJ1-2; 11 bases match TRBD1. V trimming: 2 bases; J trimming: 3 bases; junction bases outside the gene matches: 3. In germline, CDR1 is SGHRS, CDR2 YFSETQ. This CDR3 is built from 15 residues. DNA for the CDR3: TGCGCCAGCAGCTTCGGGACAGGGGGATACTATGGCTACACCTTC. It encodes CASSFGTGGYYGYTF.

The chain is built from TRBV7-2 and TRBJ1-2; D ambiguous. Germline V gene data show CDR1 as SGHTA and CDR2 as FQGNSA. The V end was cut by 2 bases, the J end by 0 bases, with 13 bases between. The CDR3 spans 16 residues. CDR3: CASSLIVDTPNYGYTF. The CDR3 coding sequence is TGTGCCAGCAGCTTAATTGTAGACACTCCTAACTATGGCTACACCTTC. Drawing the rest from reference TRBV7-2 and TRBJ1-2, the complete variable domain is GAGVSQSPSNKVTEKGKDVELRCDPISGHTALYWYRQSLGQGLEFLIYFQGNSAPDKSGLPSDRFSAERTGGSVSTLTIQRTQQEDSAVYLCASSLIVDTPNYGYTFGSGTRLTVV.

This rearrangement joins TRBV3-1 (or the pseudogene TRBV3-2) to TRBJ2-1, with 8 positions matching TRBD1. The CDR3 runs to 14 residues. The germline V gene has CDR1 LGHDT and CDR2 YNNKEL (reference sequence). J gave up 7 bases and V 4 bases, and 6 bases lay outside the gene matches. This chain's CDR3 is CASSPWDRLNEQFF. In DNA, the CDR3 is TGTGCCAGCAGCCCTTGGGACAGGTTGAATGAGCAGTTCTTC.

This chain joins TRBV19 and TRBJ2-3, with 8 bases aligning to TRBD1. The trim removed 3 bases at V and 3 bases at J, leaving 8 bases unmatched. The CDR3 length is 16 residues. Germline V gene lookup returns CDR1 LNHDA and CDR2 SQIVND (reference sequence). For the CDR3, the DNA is TGTGCCAGTAGTATTTTTCGTGGACAGGGAACAGATACGCAGTATTTT. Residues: CASSIFRGQGTDTQYF.

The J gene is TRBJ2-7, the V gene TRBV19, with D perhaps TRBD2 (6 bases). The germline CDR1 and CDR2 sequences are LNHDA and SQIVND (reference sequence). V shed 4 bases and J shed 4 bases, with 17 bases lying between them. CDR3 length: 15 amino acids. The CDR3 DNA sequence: TGTGCCAGTAGTACCTCCCCGGGACTCCAGTACGAGCAGTACTTC. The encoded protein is CASSTSPGLQYEQYF.

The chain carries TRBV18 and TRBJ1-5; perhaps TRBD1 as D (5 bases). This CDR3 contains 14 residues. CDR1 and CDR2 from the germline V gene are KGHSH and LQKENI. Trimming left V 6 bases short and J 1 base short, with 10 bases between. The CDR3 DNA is TGTGCCAGCTCCCCGACAGTCAGCAATCAGCCCCAGCATTTT. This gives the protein CASSPTVSNQPQHF. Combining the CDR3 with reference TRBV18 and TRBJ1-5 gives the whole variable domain NAGVMQNPRHLVRRRGQEARLRCSPMKGHSHVYWYRQLPEEGLKFMVYLQKENIIDESGMPKERFSAEFPKEGPSILRIQQVVRGDSAAYFCASSPTVSNQPQHFGDGTRLSIL.

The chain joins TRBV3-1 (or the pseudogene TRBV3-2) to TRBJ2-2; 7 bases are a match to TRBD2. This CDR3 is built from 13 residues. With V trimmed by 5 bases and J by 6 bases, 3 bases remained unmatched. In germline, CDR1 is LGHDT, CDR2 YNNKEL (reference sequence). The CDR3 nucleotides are TGTGCCAGCAGCGTTAGCGGGTCCGGGGAGCTGTTTTTT. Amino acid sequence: CASSVSGSGELFF.

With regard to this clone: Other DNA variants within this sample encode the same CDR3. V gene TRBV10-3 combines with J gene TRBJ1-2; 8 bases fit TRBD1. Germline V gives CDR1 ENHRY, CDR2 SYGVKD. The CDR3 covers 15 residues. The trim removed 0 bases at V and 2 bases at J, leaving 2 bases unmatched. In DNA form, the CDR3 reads TGTGCCATCAGTGAGTCCGGGACAGGAAACTATGGCTACACCTTC. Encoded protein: CAISESGTGNYGYTF.

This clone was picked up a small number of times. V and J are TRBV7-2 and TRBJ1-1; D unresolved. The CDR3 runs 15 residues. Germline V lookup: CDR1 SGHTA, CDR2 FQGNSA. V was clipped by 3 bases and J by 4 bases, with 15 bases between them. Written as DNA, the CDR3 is TGTGCCAGCAGCTTCGACTTCGGGAGTACCACTGAAGCTTTCTTT. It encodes CASSFDFGSTTEAFF.

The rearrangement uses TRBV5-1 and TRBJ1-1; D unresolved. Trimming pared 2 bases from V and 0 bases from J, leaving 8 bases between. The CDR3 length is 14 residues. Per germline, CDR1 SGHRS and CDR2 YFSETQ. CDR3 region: CASSFHRLNTEAFF. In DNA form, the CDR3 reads TGCGCCAGCAGCTTTCACAGATTGAACACTGAAGCTTTCTTT.

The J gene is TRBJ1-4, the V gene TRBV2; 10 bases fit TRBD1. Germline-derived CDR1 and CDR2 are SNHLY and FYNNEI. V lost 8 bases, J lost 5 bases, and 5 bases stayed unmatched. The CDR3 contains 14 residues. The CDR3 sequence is CASGDRGRNEKLFF. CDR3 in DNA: TGTGCCAGCGGAGACAGGGGGCGGAATGAAAAACTGTTTTTT. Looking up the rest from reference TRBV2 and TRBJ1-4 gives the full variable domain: EPEVTQTPSHQVTQMGQEVILRCVPISNHLYFYWYRQILGQKVEFLVSFYNNEISEKSEIFDDQFSVERPDGSNFTLKIRSTKLEDSAMYFCASGDRGRNEKLFFGSGTQLSVL.

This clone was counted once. The CDR3 region has the DNA TGTGCCAGCAGGCCAACGGGGGGGAACACCGGGGAGCTGTTTTTT. It encodes CASRPTGGNTGELFF. The gene calls are TRBV5-4 and TRBJ2-2, with TRBD2 matching over 7 bases. The V segment lost 5 bases and the J segment 1 base; nucleotides outside the gene matches: 5. In germline, CDR1 is SGHNT, CDR2 YYREEE (reference sequence). The CDR3 totals 15 residues.

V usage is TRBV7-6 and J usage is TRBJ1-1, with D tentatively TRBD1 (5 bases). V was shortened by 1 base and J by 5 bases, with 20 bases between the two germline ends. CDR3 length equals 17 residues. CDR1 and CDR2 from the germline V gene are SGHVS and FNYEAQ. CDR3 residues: CASSLESGGSGFTEAFF. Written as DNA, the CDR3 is TGTGCCAGCAGCTTAGAAAGTGGGGGGTCCGGGTTTACTGAAGCTTTCTTT.

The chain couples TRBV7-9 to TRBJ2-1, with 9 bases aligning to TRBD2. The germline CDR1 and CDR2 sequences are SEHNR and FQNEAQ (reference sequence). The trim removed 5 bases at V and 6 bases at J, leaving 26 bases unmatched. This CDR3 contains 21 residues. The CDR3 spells CASSIRSRGGGRAEVGNEQFF. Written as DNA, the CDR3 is TGTGCCAGCAGCATCCGGTCACGGGGCGGCGGGAGGGCCGAAGTTGGCAATGAGCAGTTCTTC.

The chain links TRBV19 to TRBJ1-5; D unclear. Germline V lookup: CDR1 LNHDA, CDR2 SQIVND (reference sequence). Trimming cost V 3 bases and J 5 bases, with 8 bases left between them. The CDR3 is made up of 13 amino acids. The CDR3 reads CASSIGEDQPQHF. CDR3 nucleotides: TGTGCCAGTAGTATTGGGGAGGATCAGCCCCAGCATTTT.

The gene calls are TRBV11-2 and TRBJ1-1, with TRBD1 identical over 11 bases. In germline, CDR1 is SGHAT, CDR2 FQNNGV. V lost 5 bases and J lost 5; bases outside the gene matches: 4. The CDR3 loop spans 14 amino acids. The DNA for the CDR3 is TGTGCCAGCAGCCCGGACAGGGGGCTAACTGAAGCTTTCTTT. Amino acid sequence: CASSPDRGLTEAFF.

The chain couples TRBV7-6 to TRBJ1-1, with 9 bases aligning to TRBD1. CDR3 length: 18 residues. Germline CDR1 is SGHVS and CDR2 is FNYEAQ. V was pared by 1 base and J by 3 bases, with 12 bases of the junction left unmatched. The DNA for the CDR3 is TGTGCCAGCAGCTTAGAGGTTTTGGTGGACAGGGGAGACACTGAAGCTTTCTTT. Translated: CASSLEVLVDRGDTEAFF.

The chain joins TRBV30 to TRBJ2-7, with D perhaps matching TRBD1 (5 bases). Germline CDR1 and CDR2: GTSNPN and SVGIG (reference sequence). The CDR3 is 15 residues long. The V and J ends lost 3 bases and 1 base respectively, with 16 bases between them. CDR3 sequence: CAWRGYTGRSYEQYF. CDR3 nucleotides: TGTGCCTGGAGGGGCTATACAGGAAGGTCCTACGAGCAGTACTTC.

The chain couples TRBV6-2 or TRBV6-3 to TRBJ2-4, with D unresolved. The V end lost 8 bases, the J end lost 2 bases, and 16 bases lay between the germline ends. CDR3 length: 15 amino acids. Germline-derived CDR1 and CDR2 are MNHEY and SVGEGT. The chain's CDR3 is CASRPRGDPKNIQYF. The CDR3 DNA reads TGTGCCAGCCGCCCAAGAGGAGATCCCAAAAACATTCAGTACTTC.

The chain's CDR3 is CASSWQAKNIQYF. The CDR3 bases are TGTGCCAGCAGCTGGCAGGCGAAAAACATTCAGTACTTC. This chain joins TRBV6-5 and TRBJ2-4, with D unclear. This CDR3 comprises 13 residues. Looked up from germline, CDR1 is MNHEY and CDR2 is SVGAGI. Trimming cost V 6 bases and J 4 bases, with 10 bases left between them.

DNA for the CDR3: TGTGCCAGCAGGATACAGGGGGAGTCCTATAATTCACCCCTCCACTTT. The encoded protein is CASRIQGESYNSPLHF. The rearrangement uses TRBV7-9 and TRBJ1-6; 8 nucleotides align to TRBD1. The V gene's germline CDR1 is SEHNR and CDR2 FQNEAQ (reference sequence). V lost 6 bases and J lost 1; bases outside the gene matches: 5. The CDR3 has 16 residues.

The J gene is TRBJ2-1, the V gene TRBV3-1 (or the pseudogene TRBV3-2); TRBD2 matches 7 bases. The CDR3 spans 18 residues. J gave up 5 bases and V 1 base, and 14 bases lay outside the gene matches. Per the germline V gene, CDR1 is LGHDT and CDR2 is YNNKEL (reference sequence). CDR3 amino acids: CASSQVDGEGRANNEQFF. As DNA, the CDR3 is TGTGCCAGCAGCCAAGTCGATGGGGAGGGCAGGGCAAACAATGAGCAGTTCTTC.